The clone carrying this TCR beta chain showed up many times. What it recognizes is unknown. This sample was taken from a study of T cells in Graves' hyperthyroidism and ophthalmopathy. Study-level points and caveats: Blood also contained most expanded thyroid clonotypes above 0.001.

V dropped 5 bases and J dropped 7; count of bases not matched to a gene: 5. The germline V gene encodes CDR1 SNHLY and CDR2 FYNNEI. The CDR3 sequence is 13 residues long. Amplification of TCR beta CDR3 regions was performed using RNA transcripts as template. TCR CDR3 regions were first amplified by RT-PCR with HTBI primers. TCRdb reprocessed the multiplex PCR reads with MiXCR, giving one entry per CDR3 protein. The profile shows over 550,000 distinct CDR3 sequences, roughly 17% of them singletons. Over 18 months, lack of ophthalmopathy progression marked Graves' hyperthyroidism as stable. The genes are TRBV2 and TRBJ2-1, with 7 bases identical to TRBD2. The origin of this receptor is a woman between 18 and 30 years old with Graves' hyperthyroidism. Sequencing used blood. The CDR3 here is CASSFSSGNEQFF. CDR3 sequence (DNA): TGTGCCAGCAGTTTCTCTAGCGGTAATGAGCAGTTCTTC.